This T cell receptor (beta chain) stems from a study of blood T cell repertoires in COVID-19. On the study more broadly: Acute and convalescent COVID-19 samples came from the United States, Italy and Spain. PBMCs, B-cell-depleted T cells, or T cells provided the cDNA or gDNA that made up the material.

V trimming: 4 bases; J trimming: 8 bases; junction bases outside the gene matches: 8. This CDR3 contains 14 residues. The germline V gene has CDR1 LGHDT and CDR2 YNNKEL (reference sequence). In the authors' workflow: For nucleated cells, counts were estimated from reference gene primer amplification. The assay was immunoSEQ multiplex PCR, and TCRdb's table has in-frame clones only and misses some. D and trimming were read from the DNA, whereas the V and J calls and clone size are those reported in that table. Counted here are around 97,000 clones, roughly 90% occurring once; the ten biggest clones make up over 15%. This clone was recorded only once.

Input material: peripheral blood. This clonotype originated in a woman older than 75 in a cohort sampled during active COVID-19. J is TRBJ1-2 and V is TRBV3-1 (or the pseudogene TRBV3-2), with 9 bases that match TRBD1. CDR3 in DNA: TGTGCCAGCAGCCTCCTACAGGGGGCAGGGGGCTACACCTTC. Translated: CASSLLQGAGGYTF.